The 22 T cell receptor beta chains below come from one sample, sequenced in a study of OX40 agonist ivuxolimab in advanced cancers. TCRdb's table, derived via immunoSEQ multiplex PCR, lists solely in-frame clones and lacks some. The table records tens of thousands of clones, around four fifths of them present only once. The sample was CD4+ or CD8+ T cells sorted from blood, taken in a trial of the OX40 agonist ivuxolimab. The source of these receptors is an adult with an advanced solid tumor such as melanoma, head and neck, liver or kidney cancer.

This clone showed up just once. CDR3 DNA sequence: TGTGCCACCAGCAGGGTACAGAATAGCAATCAGCCCCAGCATTTT. Translation gives CATSRVQNSNQPQHF. The chain couples TRBV15 to TRBJ1-5, with unresolved D. In germline, CDR1 is LNHNV, CDR2 YYDKDF (reference sequence). The CDR3 runs 15 residues. Trimming removed 3 bases from V and 0 bases from J, with 9 bases in between.

As DNA, the CDR3 is TGTGCCAGCAGCGTAGCCGGGGACCGCGACAATGAGCAGTTCTTC. It codes for CASSVAGDRDNEQFF. The chain couples TRBV9 to TRBJ2-1; D might be TRBD1 or TRBD2, each matching 5 bases. The CDR3 is 15 residues long. Trimming shortened V by 0 bases and J by 5 bases, and 12 bases separated the two germline ends. The germline CDR1 and CDR2 sequences are SGDLS and YYNGEE.

This clone has only a few counts. The V call is TRBV28, the J call TRBJ1-2, with D maybe TRBD1 (6 bases). CDR3 length equals 14 residues. V lost 2 bases, J lost 4 bases, and 11 bases lay in between. Germline V CDR1 and CDR2: MDHEN, SYDVKM. The DNA for the CDR3 is TGTGCCAGCAGTTTAAGTACAGGGCGCTATGGCTACACCTTC. It codes for CASSLSTGRYGYTF.

This clone was observed a single time. The chain employs TRBV5-6 and TRBJ1-3, with a weak D call TRBD1 (6 bases). From germline, CDR1 is SGHDT and CDR2 YYEEEE. Trimming took 1 base from V and 0 from J, leaving 11 bases between them. CDR3 length: 16 amino acids. CDR3 DNA: TGTGCCAGCAGCTTGCAGGGGTCCCTCTCTGGAAACACCATATATTTT. Translated: CASSLQGSLSGNTIYF.

This rearrangement joins TRBV6-4 to TRBJ2-2; TRBD1 is a possible D gene (6 bases). Germline V CDR1 and CDR2: MRHNA, SNTAGT. This CDR3 has 14 amino acids. Trimming took 2 bases from V and 5 from J, leaving 9 bases between them. In DNA form, the CDR3 reads TGTGCCAGCAGTGACCTTCAGGGGACCGGGGAGCTGTTTTTT. As protein: CASSDLQGTGELFF.

The chain is built from TRBV5-4 and TRBJ2-3; 11 nucleotides match TRBD2. The ends lost 4 bases at V and 5 bases at J; junction bases unmatched: 9. The CDR3 is 16 amino acids. CDR1 SGHNT and CDR2 YYREEE come from the germline V gene (reference sequence). In DNA form, the CDR3 reads TGTGCCAGCAGCCCCAGGGTAGCGGGGGGGCTAGATACGCAGTATTTT. Residues: CASSPRVAGGLDTQYF. The complete variable domain, with remaining parts taken from reference TRBV5-4 and TRBJ2-3, reads ETGVTQSPTHLIKTRGQQVTLRCSSQSGHNTVSWYQQALGQGPQFIFQYYREEENGRGNFPPRFSGLQFPNYSSELNVNALELDDSALYLCASSPRVAGGLDTQYFGPGTRLTVL.

This chain links TRBV28 with TRBJ1-1; maybe TRBD1 (5 bases). Per germline, CDR1 MDHEN and CDR2 SYDVKM. V was shortened by 3 bases and J by 7 bases, with 18 bases between the two germline ends. The CDR3 has 15 residues. In DNA form, the CDR3 reads TGTGCCAGCAGTTTGATCAGGGTTGGAAGGAATGAAGCTTTCTTT. It is translated as CASSLIRVGRNEAFF.

This clone was seen only a few times. This sequence joins TRBV4-3 and TRBJ2-2; D unresolved. V was shortened by 4 bases and J by 2 bases, with 5 bases between the two germline ends. The CDR3 covers 13 residues. Per the germline V gene, CDR1 is LGHNA and CDR2 is YSLEER. DNA for the CDR3: TGCGCCAGCAGCCCAGACAACACCGGGGAGCTGTTTTTT. It codes for CASSPDNTGELFF.

The V call is TRBV28, the J call TRBJ2-7, with D possibly being TRBD1 or TRBD2 (5 bases each). Germline V gives CDR1 MDHEN, CDR2 SYDVKM. V was shortened by 7 bases and J by 0 bases, with 13 bases between the two germline ends. CDR3 length equals 14 residues. The CDR3 nucleotides read TGTGCCAGCACCCTCCGGGGCCTCTCCTACGAGCAGTACTTC. Translated: CASTLRGLSYEQYF. The full variable domain, with the rest looked up from reference TRBV28 and TRBJ2-7, is DVKVTQSSRYLVKRTGEKVFLECVQDMDHENMFWYRQDPGLGLRLIYFSYDVKMKEKGDIPEGYSVSREKKERFSLILESASTNQTSMYLCASTLRGLSYEQYFGPGTRLTVT.

The DNA for the CDR3 is TGTGCCAGCAGTTATGCAGGGCTCTCCTACGAGCAGTACTTC. Residues: CASSYAGLSYEQYF. The chain recombines TRBV6-5 with TRBJ2-7; D possibly corresponds to TRBD1 (5 bases). Germline CDR1 is MNHEY and CDR2 is SVGAGI. The V end lost 3 bases, the J end lost 0 bases, and 9 bases lay between the germline ends. The CDR3 is 14 residues long.

The gene calls are TRBV9 and TRBJ2-2, with 12 positions matching TRBD1. The CDR3 length is 17 residues. Germline loops: CDR1 SGDLS, CDR2 YYNGEE. The V and J ends lost 4 bases and 4 bases, in that order; junction bases with no gene match: 8. DNA of the CDR3: TGTGCCAGCAGCCCATGGGGGACAGGGGGCATCACCGGGGAGCTGTTTTTT. It specifies CASSPWGTGGITGELFF.

J is TRBJ1-4 and V is TRBV5-6; 7 positions agree with TRBD1. Germline CDR1 is SGHDT and CDR2 is YYEEEE. This CDR3 spans 15 amino acids. With V trimmed by 4 bases and J by 2 bases, 5 bases remained unmatched. The CDR3: CASSRDSSTNEKLFF. The CDR3, as DNA: TGTGCCAGCAGCCGGGACAGTTCCACTAATGAAAAACTGTTTTTT. Together with reference TRBV5-6 and TRBJ1-4, the CDR3 gives the full variable domain: DAGVTQSPTHLIKTRGQQVTLRCSPKSGHDTVSWYQQALGQGPQFIFQYYEEEERQRGNFPDRFSGHQFPNYSSELNVNALLLGDSALYLCASSRDSSTNEKLFFGSGTQLSVL.

The chain couples TRBV27 to TRBJ2-7; 7 bases line up with TRBD1. Trimming at V came to 3 bases and at J to 6 bases, leaving 8 bases not matched to a gene. This CDR3 has 14 residues. Germline V gene sequence: CDR1 MNHEY, CDR2 SMNVEV (reference sequence). This CDR3 is CASSFGTVLSEQYF. DNA for the CDR3: TGTGCCAGCAGTTTTGGGACAGTTCTCTCCGAGCAGTACTTC.

The chain combines TRBV19 with TRBJ1-4; D may be TRBD1 (6 bases). The germline V gene has CDR1 LNHDA and CDR2 SQIVND (reference sequence). V lost 4 bases and J lost 5, with 14 bases in between. The CDR3 is 15 amino acids. The CDR3 region has the DNA TGTGCCAGTAGTACCACAGGGCTAGTAAATGAAAAACTGTTTTTT. Its protein is CASSTTGLVNEKLFF. Full variable domain (remainder filled in from reference TRBV19 and TRBJ1-4): DGGITQSPKYLFRKEGQNVTLSCEQNLNHDAMYWYRQDPGQGLRLIYYSQIVNDFQKGDIAEGYSVSREKKESFPLTVTSAQKNPTAFYLCASSTTGLVNEKLFFGSGTQLSVL.

This clone was observed many times. The gene calls are TRBV9 and TRBJ1-1; a weak D match, TRBD1 (5 bases). The V end lost 2 bases, the J end lost 4 bases, and 18 bases lay between the germline ends. CDR3 length: 16 amino acids. Germline V gene lookup returns CDR1 SGDLS and CDR2 YYNGEE. The CDR3 here is CASSVGTSFLGTEAFF. DNA for the CDR3: TGTGCCAGCAGCGTCGGGACTAGTTTTTTGGGCACTGAAGCTTTCTTT. Variable domain in full (rest from reference TRBV9 and TRBJ1-1): DSGVTQTPKHLITATGQRVTLRCSPRSGDLSVYWYQQSLDQGLQFLIQYYNGEERAKGNILERFSAQQFPDLHSELNLSSLELGDSALYFCASSVGTSFLGTEAFFGQGTRLTVV.

The chain links TRBV7-8 to TRBJ1-1, with D possibly matching TRBD1 (5 bases). The V and J ends lost 6 bases and 4 bases respectively, with 15 bases between them. The length of the CDR3 is 14 residues. The germline V gene encodes CDR1 SGHVS and CDR2 FQNEAQ. The CDR3: CASSFRGGSTEAFF. The CDR3 DNA follows: TGTGCCAGCAGTTTTCGTGGGGGGAGCACTGAAGCTTTCTTT.

The chain joins TRBV25-1 to TRBJ2-5; tentative D call: TRBD1 (6 bases). The CDR3 covers 13 residues. Germline V gene data show CDR1 as MGHDK and CDR2 as SYGVNS. The V gene lost 7 bases and the J gene lost 2 bases, with 11 bases spanning the gap. CDR3 sequence (DNA): TGTGCCAGCACTGAGGGGGTTCAAGAGACCCAGTACTTC. It yields the protein CASTEGVQETQYF.

In this sample, this clone turned up a few times. The V call is TRBV2, the J call TRBJ2-7; no clear D. The CDR3 totals 10 residues. Looked up from germline, CDR1 is SNHLY and CDR2 is FYNNEI. The V end lost 3 bases, the J end lost 3 bases, and 0 bases lay between the germline ends. The CDR3 here is CASSDYEQYF. CDR3 DNA sequence: TGTGCCAGCAGTGACTACGAGCAGTACTTC.

This clone was detected only a few times. V gene TRBV9 combines with J gene TRBJ2-3, with 11 bases identical to TRBD2. The CDR3 is 16 amino acids. Germline assignment: CDR1 SGDLS and CDR2 YYNGEE. V dropped 3 bases and J dropped 4; count of bases not matched to a gene: 7. DNA of the CDR3: TGTGCCAGCAGCGCGTTAGCGGGAGGGCCGGCAGATACGCAGTATTTT. As protein: CASSALAGGPADTQYF.

This clone was counted a few times. The rearrangement links TRBV27 to TRBJ2-1, with D perhaps TRBD2 (6 bases). This CDR3 is 14 amino acids long. Germline CDR1 is MNHEY and CDR2 is SMNVEV (reference sequence). V lost 3 bases and J lost 6, with 12 bases in between. The CDR3 nucleotides are TGTGCCAGCAGTTTTTCGGGGACTGGCAATGAGCAGTTCTTC. This sequence encodes CASSFSGTGNEQFF.

The genes are TRBV4-1 and TRBJ1-2; a weak D match, TRBD1 (5 bases). V was shortened by 0 bases and J by 5 bases, with 10 bases between the two germline ends. Germline loops: CDR1 MGHRA, CDR2 YSYEKL. The CDR3 consists of 14 residues. The CDR3 nucleotides are TGCGCCAGCAGCCAAGAGGGGGGAGAGTATGGCTACACCTTC. Translation: CASSQEGGEYGYTF.

This rearrangement joins TRBV5-6 to TRBJ2-7; D uncertain. Germline CDR1 reads SGHDT; CDR2 reads YYEEEE. Trimming removed 1 base at V and 7 bases at J, with 6 bases between. The CDR3 is 11 residues long. In DNA form, the CDR3 reads TGTGCCAGCAGCTTGACAGAGGAGCAGTACTTC. It codes for CASSLTEEQYF.